Below, 32 T cell receptor beta chains from the same sample are listed, as sequenced in a study of cytomegalovirus exposure and HLA in healthy donors. Sequencing was performed with immunoSEQ multiplex PCR; in TCRdb, only in-frame clones are kept and a portion is missing. The sample lists under 250,000 clones; around nine tenths were seen once. Specimen: PBMCs. These receptors were obtained from a man aged 18 to 30 in good health and CMV-seronegative.

The chain is built from TRBV5-1 and TRBJ2-3; D is possibly TRBD1 (6 bases). Per the germline V gene, CDR1 is SGHRS and CDR2 is YFSETQ. With 3 bases removed from V and 2 bases from J, the gap between germline ends came to 16 bases. The CDR3 is 16 residues long. The CDR3: CASSSLRGKNTDTQYF. The CDR3 region has the DNA TGCGCCAGCAGCTCCCTAAGGGGGAAAAACACAGATACGCAGTATTTT.

V usage is TRBV6-1 and J usage is TRBJ1-1; D remains unclear. CDR1 and CDR2 (germline): MNHNS, SASEGT. V lost 8 bases and J lost 0, with 10 bases in between. The CDR3 contains 13 residues. As DNA, the CDR3 is TGTGCCAGCGGTACGGTCATGAACACTGAAGCTTTCTTT. As protein: CASGTVMNTEAFF.

The chain employs TRBV28 and TRBJ2-7, with 7 bases that match TRBD2. The CDR3 is 15 residues long. Germline-derived CDR1 and CDR2 are MDHEN and SYDVKM. J lost 2 bases, V lost 10 bases, and 14 bases had no gene match. CDR3 DNA sequence: TGTGCCACCCTTGACGCTAGCGGTTTTCCCTACGAGCAGTACTTC. Translation: CATLDASGFPYEQYF.

CDR3 nucleotide sequence: TGTGCCAGCAGTTTATACGGTAGCGAGACCCAGTACTTC. It specifies CASSLYGSETQYF. The chain uses TRBV27 and TRBJ2-5; no definite D call. The CDR3 is 13 residues long. The germline V and J ends were trimmed by 1 base and 5 bases, with 8 bases remaining between them. Per the germline V gene, CDR1 is MNHEY and CDR2 is SMNVEV (reference sequence).

The chain uses TRBV11-3 and TRBJ2-1; the D gene is possibly TRBD2 (5 bases). V was clipped by 5 bases and J by 5 bases, with 16 bases between them. There are 15 residues in the CDR3. The germline CDR1 and CDR2 sequences are SGHNT and YENEEA. CDR3 nucleotides: TGTGCCAGCAGCCCTAACGGGGATACGAACAATGAGCAGTTCTTC. Residues: CASSPNGDTNNEQFF.

The chain recombines TRBV5-1 with TRBJ2-3, with 7 bases identical to TRBD1. From germline, CDR1 is SGHRS and CDR2 YFSETQ. This CDR3 comprises 13 residues. With 4 bases clipped from V and 6 bases from J, the junction kept 5 bases outside the gene matches. The CDR3 region has the DNA TGCGCCAGCAGCGGTAGGGGGCTCGATACGCAGTATTTT. It codes for CASSGRGLDTQYF.

J is TRBJ1-6 and V is TRBV9; no definite D call. CDR1 is SGDLS and CDR2 is YYNGEE in the germline V gene. The V end was cut by 0 bases, the J end by 9 bases, with 10 bases between. The CDR3 covers 14 residues. The CDR3 reads CASSVVSGGSPLHF. DNA for the CDR3: TGTGCCAGCAGCGTAGTATCCGGCGGTTCACCCCTCCACTTT.

The chain combines TRBV19 with TRBJ2-7; a weak D match, TRBD2 (5 bases). The CDR3 length is 14 residues. V lost 1 base to trimming and J lost 6 bases, with 13 bases between them. Germline V lookup: CDR1 LNHDA, CDR2 SQIVND (reference sequence). The CDR3 protein is CASSIGTGRGEQYF. CDR3 nucleotides: TGTGCCAGTAGTATAGGGACGGGCCGGGGCGAGCAGTACTTC.

This clone was counted between two and nine times. This sequence joins TRBV19 and TRBJ2-6; D call uncertain. The CDR3 consists of 13 residues. Trimming shortened V by 6 bases and J by 3 bases, and 6 bases separated the two germline ends. Germline CDR1 LNHDA, CDR2 SQIVND (reference sequence). The CDR3 bases are TGTGCCAGTAGCCCGGTTGGGGCCAACGTCCTGACTTTC. Translated, it gives CASSPVGANVLTF.

This sequence joins TRBV27 and TRBJ1-1; no clear D gene. Trimming left V 11 bases short and J 3 bases short, with 13 bases between. The CDR3 spans 12 residues. Per the germline V gene, CDR1 is MNHEY and CDR2 is SMNVEV (reference sequence). DNA for the CDR3: TGTGCCGGGAGAGGCGGGGACACTGAAGCTTTCTTT. It translates to CAGRGGDTEAFF.

V gene TRBV29-1 combines with J gene TRBJ1-2; TRBD1 agrees at 10 bases. Per the germline V gene, CDR1 is SQVTM and CDR2 is ANQGSEA. Losses at the gene ends were 3 bases for V and 5 bases for J; bases not matched to a gene: 6. The CDR3 spans 14 residues. The DNA of the CDR3 is TGCAGCGTTGAGGTTTCGGGACAGGGGTATGGCTACACCTTC. The encoded protein is CSVEVSGQGYGYTF.

The V and J genes are TRBV27 and TRBJ2-1; 13 bases fit TRBD2. Unmatched junction bases numbered 8, after V lost 6 bases and J lost 3 bases. Germline values: CDR1 MNHEY, CDR2 SMNVEV (reference sequence). The CDR3 consists of 17 residues. CDR3 amino acids: CASSPMGTSGIYNEQFF. In DNA form, the CDR3 reads TGTGCCAGCAGCCCCATGGGGACTAGCGGGATCTACAATGAGCAGTTCTTC.

This sequence joins TRBV9 and TRBJ1-1; TRBD1 is a possible D gene (5 bases). The CDR3 has 13 residues. Germline V gene sequence: CDR1 SGDLS, CDR2 YYNGEE. Trimming stripped 4 bases from V and 4 bases from J, with 11 bases between. DNA for the CDR3: TGTGCCAGCAGCCCGCACAGGTCCACTGAAGCTTTCTTT. Its translation: CASSPHRSTEAFF.

The chain recombines TRBV6-5 with TRBJ2-7, with a tentative D call TRBD1 (6 bases). This CDR3 is 16 amino acids long. The germline V gene encodes CDR1 MNHEY and CDR2 SVGAGI. The V end lost 0 bases, the J end lost 0 bases, and 12 bases lay between the germline ends. The CDR3 spells CASSYSTGQRSYEQYF. CDR3 coding DNA: TGTGCCAGCAGTTACTCCACGGGACAACGCTCCTACGAGCAGTACTTC.

V and J are TRBV5-1 and TRBJ1-1, with D perhaps matching TRBD1 (6 bases). CDR3 length: 16 residues. Trimming left V 4 bases short and J 9 bases short, with 25 bases between. The germline gives CDR1 SGHRS, CDR2 YFSETQ. CDR3: CASSGAAGSRTDKAFF. CDR3 sequence (DNA): TGCGCCAGCAGCGGGGCCGCCGGGTCGAGGACAGATAAAGCTTTCTTT.

The V gene is TRBV7-2, the J gene TRBJ2-7; maybe TRBD2 (7 bases). Germline lookup yields CDR1 SGHTA and CDR2 FQGNSA. Trimming removed 2 bases at V and 4 bases at J, with 12 bases between. The CDR3 extends over 14 amino acids. CDR3: CASSLLGGRYEQYF. The CDR3 DNA reads TGTGCCAGCAGCTTACTCGGGGGGCGATACGAGCAGTACTTC.

This clone showed up just once. This chain uses TRBV19 with TRBJ2-3, with 10 nucleotides matching TRBD2. CDR3 length: 16 amino acids. In germline, CDR1 is LNHDA, CDR2 SQIVND (reference sequence). The J segment lost 2 bases and the V segment lost 5 bases, leaving 7 bases of the junction unmatched. CDR3 protein: CASSFRTSGLTDTQYF. CDR3 DNA sequence: TGTGCCAGTAGTTTCAGGACTAGCGGCCTCACAGATACGCAGTATTTT.

The J gene is TRBJ1-2, the V gene TRBV5-1, with 7 bases that match TRBD1. This CDR3 spans 13 amino acids. J gave up 7 bases and V 2 bases, and 5 bases lay outside the gene matches. The germline V gene encodes CDR1 SGHRS and CDR2 YFSETQ. The CDR3 is CASSLDRAGGYTF. The CDR3 region has the DNA TGCGCCAGCAGCTTAGACAGGGCGGGTGGCTACACCTTC.

The CDR3 region has the DNA TGCGCCAGCAGCCCGAACCTTGGCGGGAGTTCAAACGAGCAGTACTTC. Translation gives CASSPNLGGSSNEQYF. The rearrangement joins TRBV4-1 to TRBJ2-7, with 7 positions matching TRBD2. Germline V gene lookup returns CDR1 MGHRA and CDR2 YSYEKL. Losses at the gene ends were 4 bases for V and 5 bases for J; bases not matched to a gene: 14. This CDR3 has 16 amino acids.

This rearrangement joins TRBV7-2 to TRBJ2-3, with 7 bases matching TRBD2. This CDR3 has 16 amino acids. CDR1 is SGHTA, CDR2 FQGNSA, per germline. Germline trimming cut 4 bases from V and 3 bases from J; bases unmatched to any gene: 10. CDR3 region: CASSYKPAGVTDTQYF. The CDR3 region has the DNA TGTGCCAGCAGCTACAAACCGGCGGGGGTAACAGATACGCAGTATTTT. Full variable domain (remainder filled in from reference TRBV7-2 and TRBJ2-3): GAGVSQSPSNKVTEKGKDVELRCDPISGHTALYWYRQSLGQGLEFLIYFQGNSAPDKSGLPSDRFSAERTGGSVSTLTIQRTQQEDSAVYLCASSYKPAGVTDTQYFGPGTRLTVL.

The chain combines TRBV28 with TRBJ2-1; 9 nucleotides match TRBD2. After removal of 5 bases from V and 5 bases from J, the junction contained 10 bases not matched to a gene. The germline gives CDR1 MDHEN, CDR2 SYDVKM. This CDR3 has 16 amino acids. The CDR3 nucleotides are TGTGCCAGCAGTGTAACGACTAGCGGAGAGGACAATGAGCAGTTCTTC. Translated: CASSVTTSGEDNEQFF.

This chain uses TRBV28 with TRBJ1-6; TRBD1 matches 7 bases. The V gene's germline CDR1 is MDHEN and CDR2 SYDVKM. With V trimmed by 10 bases and J by 5 bases, 11 bases remained unmatched. CDR3 size: 15 residues. CDR3 loop: CATIRRGRHNSPLHF. CDR3 bases: TGTGCCACCATTCGAAGGGGGCGACATAATTCACCCCTCCACTTT.

V and J are TRBV28 and TRBJ1-2; D is possibly TRBD1 (5 bases). With 5 bases removed from V and 4 bases from J, the gap between germline ends came to 8 bases. The CDR3 runs to 12 residues. The germline V gene has CDR1 MDHEN and CDR2 SYDVKM. In DNA, the CDR3 is TGTGCCAGCAGTCCGACAGTCTATGGCTACACCTTC. Protein sequence: CASSPTVYGYTF.

This clone has a single count. The V and J genes are TRBV4-2 and TRBJ2-1; TRBD2 matches at 9 bases. Germline V CDR1 and CDR2: LGHNA, YNFKEQ. V lost 0 bases and J lost 7; bases outside the gene matches: 7. There are 16 residues in the CDR3. In nucleotides, the CDR3 is TGTGCCAGCAGCCAAGATCGGCTAGCGGGAAGTAATGAGCAGTTCTTC. Translating gives CASSQDRLAGSNEQFF.

The chain joins TRBV5-6 to TRBJ1-4; TRBD1 aligns across 7 bases. This CDR3 spans 13 amino acids. CDR1 is SGHDT, CDR2 YYEEEE, per germline. Trimming took 7 bases from V and 8 from J; bases not matched to a gene: 8. DNA for the CDR3: TGTGCCAGCGAAAGAGGGGGCGAAGAAAAACTGTTTTTT. Translation gives CASERGGEEKLFF.

The chain is built from TRBV11-2 and TRBJ1-4, with 8 bases that match TRBD1. This CDR3 spans 14 amino acids. Trimming cost V 3 bases and J 6 bases; bases outside gene matches: 3. Germline CDR1 reads SGHAT; CDR2 reads FQNNGV. The CDR3 reads CASSFGTGDEKLFF. CDR3 DNA: TGTGCCAGCAGCTTCGGGACAGGAGATGAAAAACTGTTTTTT.

The rearrangement uses TRBV6-1 and TRBJ2-6; D ambiguous. The V end was cut by 2 bases, the J end by 1 base, with 12 bases between. Germline-derived CDR1 and CDR2 are MNHNS and SASEGT. This CDR3 contains 17 residues. The CDR3 DNA is TGTGCCAGCAGTGAATGGCCTAGTTGGTCTGGGGCCAACGTCCTGACTTTC. Residues: CASSEWPSWSGANVLTF.

V is TRBV4-1 and J is TRBJ1-1; D unclear. The CDR3 is 14 amino acids. Trimming took 4 bases from V and 4 from J, leaving 13 bases between them. Germline V CDR1 and CDR2: MGHRA, YSYEKL. The CDR3 sequence is CASSRLVEGTEAFF. For the CDR3, the DNA is TGCGCCAGCAGCCGCCTTGTCGAGGGCACTGAAGCTTTCTTT.

The chain employs TRBV7-2 and TRBJ2-1; 8 nucleotides agree with TRBD2. Trimming took 1 base from V and 12 from J; bases not matched to a gene: 11. Germline assignment: CDR1 SGHTA and CDR2 FQGNSA. The CDR3 covers 15 residues. CDR3 loop: CASSLEGTSGFRQFF. CDR3 nucleotide sequence: TGTGCCAGCAGCTTAGAGGGGACTAGTGGGTTTAGGCAGTTCTTC.

The V gene is TRBV27, the J gene TRBJ2-1, with D unclear. The CDR3 loop spans 15 amino acids. Germline V gene lookup returns CDR1 MNHEY and CDR2 SMNVEV (reference sequence). V shed 5 bases and J shed 2 bases, with 13 bases lying between them. The CDR3 reads CASSRGPMAYNEQFF. The CDR3 region has the DNA TGTGCCAGCAGTCGTGGGCCTATGGCCTACAATGAGCAGTTCTTC.

This clone has a handful of counts. The rearrangement links TRBV12-2 to TRBJ1-4. TRBV12-2 is described as a pseudogene. CDR3 length equals 15 residues. The chain's CDR3 is CASRPQPGLDEKLFF. DNA for the CDR3: TGTGCAAGTCGCCCCCAGCCGGGACTGGATGAAAAACTGTTTTTT.

This chain links TRBV6-1 with TRBJ2-7, with 7 positions matching TRBD2. CDR1 MNHNS and CDR2 SASEGT come from the germline V gene. The CDR3 totals 15 residues. V was pared by 3 bases and J by 3 bases, with 8 bases of the junction left unmatched. The DNA for the CDR3 is TGTGCCAGCAGTGACGGTCCTAGCGGCCTCTACGAGCAGTACTTC. Amino acids: CASSDGPSGLYEQYF.